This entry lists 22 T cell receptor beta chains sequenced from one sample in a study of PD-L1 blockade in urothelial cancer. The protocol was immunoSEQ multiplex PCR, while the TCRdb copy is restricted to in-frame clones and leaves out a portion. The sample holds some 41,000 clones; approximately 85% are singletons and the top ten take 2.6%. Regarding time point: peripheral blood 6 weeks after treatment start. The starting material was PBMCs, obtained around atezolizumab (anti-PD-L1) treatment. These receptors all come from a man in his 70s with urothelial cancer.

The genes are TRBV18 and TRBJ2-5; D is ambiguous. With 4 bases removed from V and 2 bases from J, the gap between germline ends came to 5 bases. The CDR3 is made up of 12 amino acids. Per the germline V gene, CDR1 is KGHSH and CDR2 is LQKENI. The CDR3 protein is CASSLLQETQYF. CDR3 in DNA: TGTGCCAGCTCACTACTTCAAGAGACCCAGTACTTC.

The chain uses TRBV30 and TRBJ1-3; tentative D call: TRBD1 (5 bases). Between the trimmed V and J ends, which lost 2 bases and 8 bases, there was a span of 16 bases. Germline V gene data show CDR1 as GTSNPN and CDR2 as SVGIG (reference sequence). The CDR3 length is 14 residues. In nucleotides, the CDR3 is TGTGCCTGGAGTCGCCAGGGTCTTCAGGACACCATATATTTT. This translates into CAWSRQGLQDTIYF.

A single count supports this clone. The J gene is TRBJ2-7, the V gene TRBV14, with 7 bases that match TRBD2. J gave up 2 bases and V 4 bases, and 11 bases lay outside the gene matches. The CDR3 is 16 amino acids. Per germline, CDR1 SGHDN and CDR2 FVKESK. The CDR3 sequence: CASSPFSGTMTYEQYF. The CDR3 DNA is TGTGCCAGCAGCCCTTTCTCCGGGACTATGACCTACGAGCAGTACTTC.

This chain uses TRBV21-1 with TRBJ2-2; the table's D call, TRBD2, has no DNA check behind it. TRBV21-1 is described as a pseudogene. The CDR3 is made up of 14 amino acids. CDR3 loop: CASRAGGNTGELFF. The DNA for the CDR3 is TGTGCCAGCAGGGCGGGAGGGAACACCGGGGAGCTGTTTTTT.

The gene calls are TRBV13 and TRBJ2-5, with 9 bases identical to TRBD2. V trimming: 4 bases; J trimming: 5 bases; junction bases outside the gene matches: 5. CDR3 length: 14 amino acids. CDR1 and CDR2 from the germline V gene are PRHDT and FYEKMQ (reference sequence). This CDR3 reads CASSSGGRAETQYF. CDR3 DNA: TGTGCCAGCAGCTCTGGCGGGAGGGCGGAGACCCAGTACTTC.

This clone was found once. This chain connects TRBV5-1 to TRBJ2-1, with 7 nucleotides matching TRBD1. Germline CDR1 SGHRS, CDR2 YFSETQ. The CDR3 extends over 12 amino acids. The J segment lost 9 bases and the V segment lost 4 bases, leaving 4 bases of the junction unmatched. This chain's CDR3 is CASSLGQSEQFF. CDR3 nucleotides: TGCGCCAGCAGCCTGGGACAGTCTGAGCAGTTCTTC.

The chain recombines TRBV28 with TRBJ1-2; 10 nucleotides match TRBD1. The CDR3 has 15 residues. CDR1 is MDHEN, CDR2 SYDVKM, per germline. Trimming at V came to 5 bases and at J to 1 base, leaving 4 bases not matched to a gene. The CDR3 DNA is TGTGCCAGCAGTCCCGGGGACAGGGGTAACTATGGCTACACCTTC. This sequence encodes CASSPGDRGNYGYTF.

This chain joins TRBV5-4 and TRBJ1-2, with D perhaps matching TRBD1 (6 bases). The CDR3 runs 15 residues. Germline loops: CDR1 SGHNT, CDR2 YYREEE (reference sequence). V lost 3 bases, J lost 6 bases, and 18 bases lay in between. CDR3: CASSSVGRQADGYTF. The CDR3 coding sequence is TGTGCCAGCAGCTCGGTTGGTAGACAGGCAGATGGCTACACCTTC.

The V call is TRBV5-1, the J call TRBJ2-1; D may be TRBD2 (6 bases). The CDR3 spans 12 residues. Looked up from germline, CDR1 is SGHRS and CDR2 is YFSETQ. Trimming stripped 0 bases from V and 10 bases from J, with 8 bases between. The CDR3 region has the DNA TGCGCCAGCAGCTTGGGGAGGGGAGAGCAGTTCTTC. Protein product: CASSLGRGEQFF. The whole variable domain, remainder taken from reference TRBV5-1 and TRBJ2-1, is KAGVTQTPRYLIKTRGQQVTLSCSPISGHRSVSWYQQTPGQGLQFLFEYFSETQRNKGNFPGRFSGRQFSNSRSEMNVSTLELGDSALYLCASSLGRGEQFFGPGTRLTVL.

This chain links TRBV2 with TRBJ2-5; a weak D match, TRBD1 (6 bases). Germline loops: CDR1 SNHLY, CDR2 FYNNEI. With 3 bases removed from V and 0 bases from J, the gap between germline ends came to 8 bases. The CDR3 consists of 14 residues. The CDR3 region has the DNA TGTGCCAGCAGTGATCAGGGGTACCAAGAGACCCAGTACTTC. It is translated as CASSDQGYQETQYF.

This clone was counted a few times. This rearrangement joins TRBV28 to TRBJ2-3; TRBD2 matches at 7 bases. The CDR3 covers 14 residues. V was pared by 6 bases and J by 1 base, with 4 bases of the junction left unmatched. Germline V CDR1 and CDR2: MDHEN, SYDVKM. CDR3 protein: CASSISGGTDTQYF. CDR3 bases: TGTGCCAGCAGCATAAGCGGGGGCACAGATACGCAGTATTTT. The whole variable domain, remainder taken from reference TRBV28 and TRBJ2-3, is DVKVTQSSRYLVKRTGEKVFLECVQDMDHENMFWYRQDPGLGLRLIYFSYDVKMKEKGDIPEGYSVSREKKERFSLILESASTNQTSMYLCASSISGGTDTQYFGPGTRLTVL.

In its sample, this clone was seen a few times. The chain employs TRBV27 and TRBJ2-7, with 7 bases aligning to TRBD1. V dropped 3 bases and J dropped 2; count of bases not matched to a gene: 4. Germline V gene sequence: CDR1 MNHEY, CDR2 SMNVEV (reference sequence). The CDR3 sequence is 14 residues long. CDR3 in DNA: TGTGCCAGCAGTTTGGGGACAGTCCCCTACGAGCAGTACTTC. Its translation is CASSLGTVPYEQYF.

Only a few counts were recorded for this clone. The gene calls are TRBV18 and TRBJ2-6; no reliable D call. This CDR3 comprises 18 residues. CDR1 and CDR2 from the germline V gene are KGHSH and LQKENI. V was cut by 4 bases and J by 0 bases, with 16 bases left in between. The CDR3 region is CASSLSPGPASGANVLTF. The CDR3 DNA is TGTGCCAGCTCACTGTCCCCCGGTCCCGCCTCTGGGGCCAACGTCCTGACTTTC. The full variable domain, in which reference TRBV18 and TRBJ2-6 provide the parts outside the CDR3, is NAGVMQNPRHLVRRRGQEARLRCSPMKGHSHVYWYRQLPEEGLKFMVYLQKENIIDESGMPKERFSAEFPKEGPSILRIQQVVRGDSAAYFCASSLSPGPASGANVLTFGAGSRLTVL.

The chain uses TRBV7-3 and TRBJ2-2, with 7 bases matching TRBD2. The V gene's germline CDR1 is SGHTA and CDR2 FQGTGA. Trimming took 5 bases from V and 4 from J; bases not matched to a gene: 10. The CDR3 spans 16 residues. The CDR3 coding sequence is TGTGCCAGCAGCCCTACTGGCGGGGGATTCACCGGGGAGCTGTTTTTT. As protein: CASSPTGGGFTGELFF.

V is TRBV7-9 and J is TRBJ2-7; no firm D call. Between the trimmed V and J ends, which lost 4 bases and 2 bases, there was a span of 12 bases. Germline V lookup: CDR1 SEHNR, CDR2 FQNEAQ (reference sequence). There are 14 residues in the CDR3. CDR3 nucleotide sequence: TGTGCCAGCAGCTCCACCGGGTCGACCTACGAGCAGTACTTC. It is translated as CASSSTGSTYEQYF.

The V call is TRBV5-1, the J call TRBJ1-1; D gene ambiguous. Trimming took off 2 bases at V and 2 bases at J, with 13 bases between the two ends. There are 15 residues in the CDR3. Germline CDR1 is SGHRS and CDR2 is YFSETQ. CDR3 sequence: CASSFEGIGNTEAFF. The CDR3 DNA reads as TGCGCCAGCAGCTTCGAGGGTATAGGAAACACTGAAGCTTTCTTT.

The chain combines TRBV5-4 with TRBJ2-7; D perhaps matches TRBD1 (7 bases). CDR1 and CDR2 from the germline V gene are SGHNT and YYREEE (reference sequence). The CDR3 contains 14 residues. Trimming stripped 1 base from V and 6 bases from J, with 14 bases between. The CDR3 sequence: CASSLSRQGGEQYF. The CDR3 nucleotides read TGTGCCAGCAGCTTGTCGCGACAGGGAGGCGAGCAGTACTTC.

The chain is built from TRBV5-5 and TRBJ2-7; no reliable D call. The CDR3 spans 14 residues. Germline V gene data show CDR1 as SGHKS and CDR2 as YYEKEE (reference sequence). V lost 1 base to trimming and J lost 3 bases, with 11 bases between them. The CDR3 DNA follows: TGTGCCAGCAGCTTGAGGTCAGGTTACTACGAGCAGTACTTC. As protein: CASSLRSGYYEQYF.

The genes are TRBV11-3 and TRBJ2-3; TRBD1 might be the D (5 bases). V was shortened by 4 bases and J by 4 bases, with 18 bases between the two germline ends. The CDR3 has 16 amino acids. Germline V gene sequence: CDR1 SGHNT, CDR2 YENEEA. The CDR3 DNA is TGTGCCAGCAGCTCCCCGTTTGACAGAGACGCAGATACGCAGTATTTT. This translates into CASSSPFDRDADTQYF.

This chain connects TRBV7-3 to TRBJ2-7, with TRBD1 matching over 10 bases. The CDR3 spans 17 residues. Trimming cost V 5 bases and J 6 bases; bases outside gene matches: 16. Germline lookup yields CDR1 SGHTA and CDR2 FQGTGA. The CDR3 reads CASSPLGDPGQGSEQYF. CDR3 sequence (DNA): TGTGCCAGCAGCCCCTTGGGGGATCCGGGACAGGGGAGCGAGCAGTACTTC.

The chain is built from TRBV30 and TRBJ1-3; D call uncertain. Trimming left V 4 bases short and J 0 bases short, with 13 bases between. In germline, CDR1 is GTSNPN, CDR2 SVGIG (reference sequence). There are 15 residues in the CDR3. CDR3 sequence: CAWNSDWSSGNTIYF. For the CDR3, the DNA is TGTGCCTGGAATTCTGACTGGAGCTCTGGAAACACCATATATTTT.

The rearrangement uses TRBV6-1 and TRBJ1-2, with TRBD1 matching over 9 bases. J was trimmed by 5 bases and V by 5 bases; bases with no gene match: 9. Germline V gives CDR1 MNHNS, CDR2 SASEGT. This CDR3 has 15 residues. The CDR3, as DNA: TGTGCCAGCAGTTCCCGGACCGGACAGGGGTATGGCTACACCTTC. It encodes CASSSRTGQGYGYTF.